This T cell receptor beta chain appears in the sequencing data of a study of T-cell memory formation after mild COVID-19. Overall study findings and caveats: A subset of responding clones appeared in pre-infection memory, suggesting cross-reactive memory joined.

From the 5' RACE reads, TCRdb called clonotypes with MiXCR, one entry per CDR3 protein. Among a few hundred thousand distinct CDR3 sequences listed, 25% to 30% were seen once. This clonotype occurred a few times. Its target is unknown. This CDR3 has 15 amino acids. Germline V gene sequence: CDR1 MGHRA, CDR2 YSYEKL. Losses at the gene ends were 1 base for V and 2 bases for J; bases not matched to a gene: 5. The sequence was obtained from an adult woman who had mild COVID-19 (a few samples of this study predate the infection). Cell type and time point are not known. This sequence joins TRBV4-1 and TRBJ2-7, with TRBD2 matching over 7 bases. The sample was PBMCs or a T cell subset sorted from them (not recorded which). The CDR3 bases are TGCGCCAGCAGCCAAGTGTCTAGCGGACCCTACGAGCAGTACTTC. Its protein is CASSQVSSGPYEQYF.